The clone carrying this T cell receptor (beta chain) has at least ten counts. The sample contains more than one DNA sequence encoding this CDR3. The CDR3 is 14 residues long. The V gene lost 4 bases and the J gene lost 0 bases, with 7 bases spanning the gap. The germline gives CDR1 MNHEY, CDR2 SVGEGT. Methods used by the authors: Researchers report that nucleated cell counts were estimated from reference gene primer amplification. Using immunoSEQ multiplex PCR, the repertoire was profiled, and TCRdb retains in-frame clones only, with some absent. Clone size and the V and J calls come from that table; the DNA yielded D and trimming. The top ten clones hold 30% to 35% of a sample with approximately 44,000 clones, around 77% of them seen once. The source of the sample is a study of blood T cell repertoires in COVID-19. Study-level information: Sources were T cells, B-cell-depleted T cells, or PBMCs; the material itself was cDNA or gDNA.

The origin of this receptor is a woman older than 75 with acute or convalescent COVID-19. V usage is TRBV6-2 or TRBV6-3 and J usage is TRBJ2-1; D is ambiguous. Material for sequencing was peripheral blood. CDR3 in amino acids: CASSWSSSYNEQFF. CDR3 nucleotide sequence: TGTGCCAGCAGTTGGTCGAGCTCCTACAATGAGCAGTTCTTC.